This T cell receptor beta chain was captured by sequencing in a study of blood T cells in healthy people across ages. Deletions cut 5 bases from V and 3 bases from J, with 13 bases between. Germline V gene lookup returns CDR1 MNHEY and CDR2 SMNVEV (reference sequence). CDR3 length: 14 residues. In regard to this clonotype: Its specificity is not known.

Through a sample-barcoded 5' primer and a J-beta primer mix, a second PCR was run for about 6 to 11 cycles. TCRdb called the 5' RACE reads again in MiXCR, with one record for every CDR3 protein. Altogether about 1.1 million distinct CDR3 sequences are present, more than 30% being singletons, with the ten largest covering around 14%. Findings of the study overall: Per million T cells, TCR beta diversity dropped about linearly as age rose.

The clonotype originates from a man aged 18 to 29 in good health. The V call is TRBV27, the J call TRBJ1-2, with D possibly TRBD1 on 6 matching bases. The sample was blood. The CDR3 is CASSPTAGDYGYTF. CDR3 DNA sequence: TGTGCCAGCAGTCCTACGGCAGGGGACTATGGCTACACCTTC.